The present TCR beta chain was sequenced within a study of blood T cell repertoires in COVID-19. The overall study: The United States, Italy and Spain were the sources of the acute and convalescent COVID-19 samples. Nucleic acid was either cDNA or gDNA, and it came from T cells, B-cell-depleted T cells, or PBMCs.

Under the authors' procedure: Estimation of nucleated cell counts was performed using reference gene primer amplification. The assay was immunoSEQ multiplex PCR, and TCRdb's table has in-frame clones only and misses some. D and trimming were read from the DNA, whereas the V and J calls and clone size are those reported in that table. Among tens of thousands of clones listed, about 90% were seen once. This CDR3 region has 15 residues. V lost 0 bases and J lost 7, with 13 bases in between. Germline V gives CDR1 SGDLS, CDR2 YYNGEE. The TCR originated in a man aged 65 to 85 with active COVID-19. This chain connects TRBV9 to TRBJ1-4; no clear D. The sample was peripheral blood. The CDR3 spells CASSVVGGGGEKLFF. CDR3 nucleotide sequence: TGTGCCAGCAGCGTAGTCGGAGGCGGCGGTGAAAAACTGTTTTTT.